The 26 T cell receptor beta chains below were found in one sample sequenced in a study of T-cell memory formation after mild COVID-19. TCRdb reprocessed the 5' RACE reads with MiXCR, giving one entry per CDR3 protein. The sample contains approximately 350,000 distinct CDR3 sequences, over 10% of which appear only once. Sample: PBMCs or a T cell subset sorted from them (not recorded which). The receptors stem from a man aged 18 to 30 who had mild COVID-19 (a few samples of this study predate the infection). Cell type and time point are not known.

There are many counts of this clonotype. The V call is TRBV7-9, the J call TRBJ1-4; no clear D gene. CDR1 is SEHNR and CDR2 is FQNEAQ in the germline V gene (reference sequence). This CDR3 is 11 amino acids long. V lost 2 bases, J lost 8 bases, and 3 bases lay in between. The CDR3 here is CASSLSEKLFF. The CDR3 bases are TGTGCCAGCAGCTTATCCGAAAAACTGTTTTTT.

The chain carries TRBV6-2 or TRBV6-3 and TRBJ2-4, with TRBD1 identical over 12 bases. CDR1 is MNHEY and CDR2 is SVGEGT in the germline V gene. The CDR3 is 13 amino acids. V shed 8 bases, J shed 5 bases, and the junction held 1 base outside the gene matches. CDR3: CASGTGGENIQYF. CDR3 coding DNA: TGTGCCAGCGGGACAGGGGGCGAAAACATTCAGTACTTC.

This chain connects TRBV7-2 to TRBJ2-1; 9 bases agree with TRBD2. The CDR3 is 15 amino acids. The germline V gene has CDR1 SGHTA and CDR2 FQGNSA. Trimming removed 5 bases from V and 6 bases from J; junction bases left unmatched: 8. For the CDR3, the DNA is TGTGCCAGCAGCCCGACGCGACTAGCGGTCAATGAGCAGTTCTTC. Amino acids: CASSPTRLAVNEQFF.

CDR3 loop: CASSQLERAGTGELFF. The CDR3 coding sequence is TGTGCCAGCAGCCAACTAGAGAGGGCGGGCACCGGGGAGCTGTTTTTT. The chain has TRBV7-2 and TRBJ2-2; tentative D call: TRBD2 (5 bases). The CDR3 spans 16 residues. V lost 5 bases and J lost 4, with 17 bases in between. CDR1 is SGHTA and CDR2 is FQGNSA in the germline V gene.

This chain joins TRBV7-2 and TRBJ1-5; TRBD1 might be the D (6 bases). The CDR3 sequence is 15 residues long. V shed 5 bases and J shed 2 bases, with 13 bases lying between them. Germline values: CDR1 SGHTA, CDR2 FQGNSA. The CDR3 nucleotides are TGTGCCAGCAGCGGACTGGGGGCAGGCAATCAGCCCCAGCATTTT. Translating it yields CASSGLGAGNQPQHF.

This sequence joins TRBV9 and TRBJ2-1; 7 bases align to TRBD2. This CDR3 spans 15 amino acids. Germline CDR1 is SGDLS and CDR2 is YYNGEE. After removal of 0 bases from V and 8 bases from J, the junction contained 8 bases not matched to a gene. The CDR3 DNA follows: TGTGCCAGCAGCGTAGGAGGGAGGGTGCAGGATGAGCAGTTCTTC. Translating gives CASSVGGRVQDEQFF. The full variable domain, with the rest looked up from reference TRBV9 and TRBJ2-1, is DSGVTQTPKHLITATGQRVTLRCSPRSGDLSVYWYQQSLDQGLQFLIQYYNGEERAKGNILERFSAQQFPDLHSELNLSSLELGDSALYFCASSVGGRVQDEQFFGPGTRLTVL.

This sequence joins TRBV28 and TRBJ1-3; D is uncertain. There are 16 residues in the CDR3. V was cut by 7 bases and J by 0 bases, with 16 bases left in between. Germline V gives CDR1 MDHEN, CDR2 SYDVKM. CDR3 DNA: TGTGCCAGCACCTGGGGTGGGCTGGCCTCTGGAAACACCATATATTTT. It encodes CASTWGGLASGNTIYF.

The J gene is TRBJ2-3, the V gene TRBV6-1, with 8 bases that match TRBD1. V was clipped by 6 bases and J by 3 bases; unmatched bases: 8. The CDR3 is made up of 15 amino acids. From germline, CDR1 is MNHNS and CDR2 SASEGT. CDR3 in DNA: TGTGCCAGCAGCGACAGGGGTCATCCAACAGATACGCAGTATTTT. Translating it yields CASSDRGHPTDTQYF.

In its sample, this clonotype was seen a few times. The rearrangement links TRBV4-2 to TRBJ1-5, with D unresolved. This CDR3 has 13 residues. Per the germline V gene, CDR1 is LGHNA and CDR2 is YNFKEQ. V was pared by 2 bases and J by 6 bases, with 8 bases between. This CDR3 reads CASSQPEGQPQHF. The CDR3 DNA reads TGTGCCAGCAGCCAACCGGAGGGTCAGCCCCAGCATTTT.

This clonotype showed up just a few times. The chain carries TRBV3-1 and TRBJ2-1, with D unresolved. Trimming stripped 0 bases from V and 7 bases from J, with 7 bases between. CDR1 and CDR2 (germline): LGHDT, YNNKEL (reference sequence). The CDR3 is 13 residues long. CDR3 residues: CASSQELHNEQFF. As DNA, the CDR3 is TGTGCCAGCAGCCAAGAGCTCCATAATGAGCAGTTCTTC.

The CDR3 sequence: CASSPSRGAARQPQHF. The CDR3 bases are TGTGCCAGCAGCCCCTCCCGGGGGGCGGCTCGTCAGCCCCAGCATTTT. The chain employs TRBV7-8 and TRBJ1-5; tentative D call: TRBD1 (6 bases). Germline V CDR1 and CDR2: SGHVS, FQNEAQ. The CDR3 loop spans 16 amino acids. V lost 5 bases, J lost 6 bases, and 20 bases lay in between.

This clonotype was seen a handful of times. The chain couples TRBV7-2 to TRBJ2-1, with D possibly TRBD2 on 7 matching bases. The CDR3 spans 13 residues. The V end was cut by 1 base, the J end by 15 bases, with 16 bases between. Germline V gene lookup returns CDR1 SGHTA and CDR2 FQGNSA. The CDR3 loop reads CASSLVGGPRPFF. In DNA, the CDR3 is TGTGCCAGCAGCTTAGTCGGGGGGCCAAGACCGTTCTTC.

This clonotype was picked up a small number of times. V usage is TRBV7-6 and J usage is TRBJ2-1, with D maybe TRBD2 (6 bases). V lost 5 bases and J 7 bases, leaving 12 bases between the germline ends. From germline, CDR1 is SGHVS and CDR2 FNYEAQ. The CDR3 is 13 amino acids. The CDR3 loop reads CASSAGTFNEQFF. CDR3 nucleotides: TGTGCCAGCAGCGCAGGGACTTTTAATGAGCAGTTCTTC. Combining the CDR3 with reference TRBV7-6 and TRBJ2-1 gives the whole variable domain GAGVSQSPRYKVTKRGQDVALRCDPISGHVSLYWYRQALGQGPEFLTYFNYEAQQDKSGLPNDRFSAERPEGSISTLTIQRTEQRDSAMYRCASSAGTFNEQFFGPGTRLTVL.

V usage is TRBV4-1 and J usage is TRBJ1-2; D might be TRBD1 (5 bases). Trimming cost V 1 base and J 7 bases, with 22 bases left between them. CDR3 length: 17 amino acids. CDR1 and CDR2 from the germline V gene are MGHRA and YSYEKL. The CDR3, as DNA: TGCGCCAGCAGCCAAGGACGAGCAAAGGGGTGGAATTTTGGCTACACCTTC. Translated, it gives CASSQGRAKGWNFGYTF.

This clonotype was seen more than once but under ten times. The gene calls are TRBV7-9 and TRBJ2-5; 13 nucleotides match TRBD2. Germline V CDR1 and CDR2: SEHNR, FQNEAQ (reference sequence). J was trimmed by 5 bases and V by 5 bases; bases with no gene match: 5. The CDR3 covers 15 residues. CDR3 in amino acids: CASSPGLAGLETQYF. The CDR3 nucleotides read TGTGCCAGCAGCCCGGGACTAGCGGGGTTGGAGACCCAGTACTTC.

The V gene is TRBV29-1, the J gene TRBJ1-1, with a tentative D call TRBD1 (6 bases). The CDR3 contains 12 residues. The germline gives CDR1 SQVTM, CDR2 ANQGSEA. Trimming shortened V by 7 bases and J by 5 bases, and 14 bases separated the two germline ends. In DNA, the CDR3 is TGCAGCGCCTTAACCGGGACAACTGAAGCTTTCTTT. This codes for CSALTGTTEAFF.

The chain uses TRBV6-2 or TRBV6-3 and TRBJ1-2; TRBD1 matches 7 bases. The CDR3 is 14 residues long. Germline V gene data show CDR1 as MNHEY and CDR2 as SVGEGT. V shed 6 bases, J shed 3 bases, and the junction held 7 bases outside the gene matches. DNA of the CDR3: TGTGCCAGCAGACAAACCGGGACAGACTATGGCTACACCTTC. It specifies CASRQTGTDYGYTF.

A few counts support this clonotype. The CDR3 coding sequence is TGTGCCACCAGCAGATTTGGCCAGGGAAGGGGTTCCTACGAGCAGTACTTC. Translation: CATSRFGQGRGSYEQYF. The chain recombines TRBV15 with TRBJ2-7; the D gene is possibly TRBD1 (5 bases). This CDR3 is 17 amino acids long. V dropped 2 bases and J dropped 1 base, with 18 bases sitting between them. Germline lookup yields CDR1 LNHNV and CDR2 YYDKDF (reference sequence).

This clonotype was seen just once. The chain combines TRBV5-1 with TRBJ2-1, with no clear D. The J call is uncertain, as TRBJ2-7 better fits the DNA end. Germline loops: CDR1 SGHRS, CDR2 YFSETQ. The CDR3 is made up of 15 amino acids. Here the CDR3 DNA reads TGCGCCAGCAGCTTGGCCTCCGACGGAAGCTACGAGCAGTACTTC. Encoded protein: CASSLASDGSYEQYF.

As to this clonotype: At one boundary the junction diverges from the germline segment, which might be a read error. This chain links TRBV7-3 with TRBJ2-2; 8 bases fit TRBD1. Germline V lookup: CDR1 SGHTA, CDR2 FQGTGA. This CDR3 contains 15 residues. The CDR3, as DNA: TGTGCCAGCAGCTGGACAGGGTCGAACACCGGGGAGCTGCTTTTT. It yields the protein CASSWTGSNTGELLF.

The chain uses TRBV12-3 or TRBV12-4 and TRBJ2-2; 12 nucleotides agree with TRBD2. The CDR3 runs 14 residues. With V trimmed by 7 bases and J by 7 bases, 4 bases remained unmatched. CDR3 nucleotide sequence: TGTGCCAGCACTAGCGGGGGGGCCCTCGGGGAGCTGTTTTTT. It specifies CASTSGGALGELFF.

This chain uses TRBV18 with TRBJ1-3, with D unclear. Trimming stripped 4 bases from V and 0 bases from J, with 10 bases between. Germline CDR1 is KGHSH and CDR2 is LQKENI. The CDR3 contains 15 residues. The CDR3 nucleotides read TGTGCCAGCTCACTCACGGATCCCTCTGGAAACACCATATATTTT. This translates into CASSLTDPSGNTIYF.

This clonotype was detected only a few times. V usage is TRBV20-1 and J usage is TRBJ2-3; tentative D call: TRBD2 (5 bases). In germline, CDR1 is DFQATT, CDR2 SNEGSKA (reference sequence). The CDR3 has 13 amino acids. Trimming left V 7 bases short and J 4 bases short, with 15 bases between. CDR3 loop: CSVKRPNSDTQYF. The CDR3 region has the DNA TGCAGTGTAAAGCGGCCAAACTCAGATACGCAGTATTTT.

In this sample, this clonotype turned up a few times. The gene calls are TRBV7-2 and TRBJ2-1; the match to TRBD2 covers 11 bases. Germline CDR1 and CDR2: SGHTA and FQGNSA. The CDR3 has 16 amino acids. Unmatched junction bases numbered 5, after V lost 1 base and J lost 6 bases. The CDR3 reads CASSLGLAGGLNEQFF. The DNA for the CDR3 is TGTGCCAGCAGCTTAGGGCTAGCGGGGGGCCTCAATGAGCAGTTCTTC.

There are a few counts of this clonotype. The rearrangement uses TRBV29-1 and TRBJ1-6; 7 bases map to TRBD1. V was pared by 7 bases and J by 8 bases, with 11 bases of the junction left unmatched. Per the germline V gene, CDR1 is SQVTM and CDR2 is ANQGSEA. This CDR3 spans 14 amino acids. CDR3 region: CSARDGTADSPLHF. The CDR3 bases are TGCAGCGCAAGAGACGGGACAGCGGATTCACCCCTCCACTTT.

The rearrangement links TRBV12-3 or TRBV12-4 to TRBJ1-1, with D possibly matching TRBD1 (5 bases). Trimming cost V 3 bases and J 3 bases, with 11 bases left between them. CDR3 length: 14 residues. CDR3 amino acids: CASSFQGEDTEAFF. In DNA, the CDR3 is TGTGCCAGCAGTTTCCAAGGGGAGGACACTGAAGCTTTCTTT.